Described below is a single T cell receptor beta chain sequence and its context. Its specificity is not known. This specimen comes from a study of T cells in narcolepsy. Study-wide findings and caveats: No autoreactive T cell clone sequences appeared in some memory CD4+ repertoires. Same-patient CSF and blood CD4+ T cell clonotypes included HCRT-specific and TRIB2-specific autoreactive ones.

The CDR3 is 10 amino acids. Deletions cut 3 bases from V and 10 bases from J, with 6 bases between. In germline, CDR1 is MGHDK, CDR2 SYGVNS. The protocol was immunoSEQ multiplex PCR, while the TCRdb copy is restricted to in-frame clones and leaves out a portion. The sample lists 32,000 or so clones; 65% to 85% were seen once. The source material was memory (CD45RA-) CD4+ T cells from blood. The chain is built from TRBV25-1 and TRBJ1-2; D is ambiguous. The TCR originated in a human donor in good health. In DNA, the CDR3 is TGTGCCAGCAGTGACTCCGTCTACACCTTC. This codes for CASSDSVYTF.